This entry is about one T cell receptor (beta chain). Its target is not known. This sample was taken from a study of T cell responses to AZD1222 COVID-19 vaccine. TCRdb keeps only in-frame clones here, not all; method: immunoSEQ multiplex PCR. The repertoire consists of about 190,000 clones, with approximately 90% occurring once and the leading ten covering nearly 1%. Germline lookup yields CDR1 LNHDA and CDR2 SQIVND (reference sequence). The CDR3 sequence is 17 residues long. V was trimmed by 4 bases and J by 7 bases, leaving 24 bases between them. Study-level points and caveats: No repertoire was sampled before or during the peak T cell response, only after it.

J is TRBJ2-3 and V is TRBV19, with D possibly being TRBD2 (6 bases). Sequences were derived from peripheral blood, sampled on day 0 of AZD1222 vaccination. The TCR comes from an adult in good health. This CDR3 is CASSKGSGVSLTNTQYF. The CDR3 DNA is TGTGCCAGTAGTAAGGGTTCGGGGGTAAGTCTCACGAATACGCAGTATTTT. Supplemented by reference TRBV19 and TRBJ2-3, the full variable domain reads DGGITQSPKYLFRKEGQNVTLSCEQNLNHDAMYWYRQDPGQGLRLIYYSQIVNDFQKGDIAEGYSVSREKKESFPLTVTSAQKNPTAFYLCASSKGSGVSLTNTQYFGPGTRLTVL.